These T cell receptor beta chains were read from a single sample in a study of OX40 agonist ivuxolimab in advanced cancers. Produced via immunoSEQ multiplex PCR; TCRdb's table is partial and in-frame only. The data contain tens of thousands of clones, about nine tenths of them seen just once; the ten biggest clones take up around 2%. The sample consisted of CD4+ or CD8+ T cells sorted from blood, taken in a trial of the OX40 agonist ivuxolimab. The receptors were gathered from an adult with an advanced solid tumor such as melanoma, head and neck, liver or kidney cancer. CDR3s include the opening cysteine and the closing phenylalanine or tryptophan. Each record gives: J gene, D gene, clone size, V gene, CDR3 length, CDR3 DNA, CDR3 protein. D genes are given only for firm matches. Not all rows give a size; the values are once, few, many and, for expanded clones, a class.

j_gene: TRBJ2-7
d_gene: NA
abundance: NA
v_gene: TRBV6-6
len: 13
CDR3nt: TGTGCCAGCACCATCACGTCGGGTCGCGAGCAGTACTTC
CDR3aa: CASTITSGREQYF

j_gene: TRBJ2-2
d_gene: TRBD1
abundance: once
v_gene: TRBV5-1
len: 16
CDR3nt: TGCGCCAGCAGCCCAGGGACAGAAATGAACACCGGGGAGCTGTTTTTT
CDR3aa: CASSPGTEMNTGELFF

j_gene: TRBJ2-7
d_gene: NA
abundance: NA
v_gene: TRBV18
len: 14
CDR3nt: TGTGCCAGCTCCCCTACAGAGGGTGTCTACGAGCAGTACTTC
CDR3aa: CASSPTEGVYEQYF

j_gene: TRBJ2-5
d_gene: NA
abundance: NA
v_gene: TRBV6-1
len: 13
CDR3nt: TGTGCCAGCAGTGCCTTACGGGGGGAGACCCAGTACTTC
CDR3aa: CASSALRGETQYF

j_gene: TRBJ2-1
d_gene: TRBD2
abundance: NA
v_gene: TRBV9
len: 17
CDR3nt: TGTGCCAGCAGCAACCGACTAGCGGGAGGACCATACAATGAGCAGTTCTTC
CDR3aa: CASSNRLAGGPYNEQFF

j_gene: TRBJ1-4
d_gene: NA
abundance: NA
v_gene: TRBV30
len: 14
CDR3nt: TGTGCCTGGAGTGTCGGACTGATAGGTGAAAAACTGTTTTTT
CDR3aa: CAWSVGLIGEKLFF

j_gene: TRBJ1-1
d_gene: NA
abundance: NA
v_gene: TRBV14
len: 14
CDR3nt: TGTGCCAGCAGCCAATACGGCGTCGGCACTGAAGCTTTCTTT
CDR3aa: CASSQYGVGTEAFF

j_gene: TRBJ2-3
d_gene: NA
abundance: NA
v_gene: TRBV7-8
len: 12
CDR3nt: TGTGCCAGCAGCTTAAGACTGGATACGCAGTATTTT
CDR3aa: CASSLRLDTQYF

j_gene: TRBJ1-5
d_gene: NA
abundance: NA
v_gene: TRBV28
len: 16
CDR3nt: TGTGCCAGCAGGACGGTTCGGGTGATACGCAATCAGCCCCAGCATTTT
CDR3aa: CASRTVRVIRNQPQHF

j_gene: TRBJ2-1
d_gene: NA
abundance: NA
v_gene: TRBV4-2
len: 15
CDR3nt: TGTGCCAGCAGCCAAGATTCAGCGGGCCGCAATGAGCAGTTCTTC
CDR3aa: CASSQDSAGRNEQFF

j_gene: TRBJ2-7
d_gene: TRBD2
abundance: NA
v_gene: TRBV7-2
len: 15
CDR3nt: TGTGCCAGCAGCTTCATAGCGGGGGGGCTCTACGAGCAGTACTTC
CDR3aa: CASSFIAGGLYEQYF

j_gene: TRBJ2-3
d_gene: TRBD2
abundance: NA
v_gene: TRBV2
len: 15
CDR3nt: TGTGCCAGCAGCCAAGGACTAGCGCCCCTAAGGCCGCAGTATTTT
CDR3aa: CASSQGLAPLRPQYF

j_gene: TRBJ1-1
d_gene: NA
abundance: NA
v_gene: TRBV6-1
len: 15
CDR3nt: TGTGCCAGCACCCTGACTCCTACAGGAGTGCCTGAAGCTTTCTTT
CDR3aa: CASTLTPTGVPEAFF

j_gene: TRBJ1-2
d_gene: NA
abundance: NA
v_gene: TRBV5-4
len: 16
CDR3nt: TGTGCCAGCAGCCCCGAGCGGGGGGCGAAATCGGATGGCTACACCTTC
CDR3aa: CASSPERGAKSDGYTF

j_gene: TRBJ1-1
d_gene: TRBD1
abundance: NA
v_gene: TRBV5-1
len: 13
CDR3nt: TGCGCCAGCAGCTTGGGACAGGGTGGTGAAGCTTTCTTT
CDR3aa: CASSLGQGGEAFF

j_gene: TRBJ2-1
d_gene: NA
abundance: once
v_gene: TRBV6-1
len: 13
CDR3nt: TGTGCCAGCACAGGGTTATCCTACAATGAGCAGTTCTTC
CDR3aa: CASTGLSYNEQFF

j_gene: TRBJ2-7
d_gene: TRBD2
abundance: NA
v_gene: TRBV14
len: 9
CDR3nt: TGTGCCATGCCGGGGGGGCAGTACTTC
CDR3aa: CAMPGGQYF

j_gene: TRBJ1-4
d_gene: NA
abundance: NA
v_gene: TRBV11-2
len: 15
CDR3nt: TGTGCCAGCAGCTTATGGACAGTGGGTTCTGAAAAACTGTTTTTT
CDR3aa: CASSLWTVGSEKLFF

j_gene: TRBJ1-6
d_gene: NA
abundance: NA
v_gene: TRBV5-6
len: 13
CDR3nt: TGTGCCAGCAGCTTGGGGGGGATTTCACCCCTCCACTTT
CDR3aa: CASSLGGISPLHF

j_gene: TRBJ2-2
d_gene: NA
abundance: NA
v_gene: TRBV10-2
len: 14
CDR3nt: TGCGCCAGCAGTGAGTTTCGACAGACCGGGGAGCTGTTTTTT
CDR3aa: CASSEFRQTGELFF

j_gene: TRBJ1-1
d_gene: NA
abundance: NA
v_gene: TRBV21-1
len: 17
CDR3nt: TGTGCCAGCAGCAAAGGCCCCTCCGGGACAGGGTACACTGAAGCTTTCTTT
CDR3aa: CASSKGPSGTGYTEAFF

j_gene: TRBJ2-3
d_gene: NA
abundance: once
v_gene: TRBV29-1
len: 15
CDR3nt: TGCAGCGTTGTGGAGTGGGGGGTACACACAGATACGCAGTATTTT
CDR3aa: CSVVEWGVHTDTQYF

j_gene: TRBJ2-2
d_gene: TRBD1
abundance: NA
v_gene: TRBV19
len: 18
CDR3nt: TGTGCCAGTAGTATAATATGGGTAGGGACAGTGAACACCGGGGAGCTGTTTTTT
CDR3aa: CASSIIWVGTVNTGELFF

j_gene: TRBJ1-1
d_gene: NA
abundance: NA
v_gene: TRBV11-2
len: 14
CDR3nt: TGTGCCAGCAGCTTAGTTCTACAGGGCATGGAGGCTTTCTTT
CDR3aa: CASSLVLQGMEAFF

j_gene: TRBJ2-2
d_gene: NA
abundance: few
v_gene: TRBV28
len: 17
CDR3nt: TGTGCCAGCAGTCCCTCGGGGTGGCGGAAGAACACCGGGGAGCTGTTTTTT
CDR3aa: CASSPSGWRKNTGELFF

j_gene: TRBJ1-4
d_gene: TRBD1
abundance: NA
v_gene: TRBV25-1
len: 16
CDR3nt: TGTGCCAGCAGTGACGCTCCGGGACAGGGGTACGAAAAACTGTTTTTT
CDR3aa: CASSDAPGQGYEKLFF

j_gene: TRBJ2-7
d_gene: NA
abundance: NA
v_gene: TRBV7-8
len: 13
CDR3nt: TGTGCCAGCAGCTTATCGACTAGTTCCGAGCAGTACTTC
CDR3aa: CASSLSTSSEQYF

j_gene: TRBJ1-1
d_gene: NA
abundance: NA
v_gene: TRBV30
len: 14
CDR3nt: TGTGCCTGGAGTGACACAGGGCAGCACACTGAAGCTTTCTTT
CDR3aa: CAWSDTGQHTEAFF

j_gene: TRBJ1-4
d_gene: TRBD1
abundance: NA
v_gene: TRBV18
len: 15
CDR3nt: TGTGCCAGCTCACTCCAGGGGGCGACCTATGAAAAACTGTTTTTT
CDR3aa: CASSLQGATYEKLFF

j_gene: TRBJ1-4
d_gene: NA
abundance: once
v_gene: TRBV28
len: 15
CDR3nt: TGTGCCAGCAGCCCAGGGATAGGGAAGGGTGAAAAACTGTTTTTT
CDR3aa: CASSPGIGKGEKLFF

j_gene: TRBJ2-3
d_gene: NA
abundance: NA
v_gene: TRBV7-9
len: 14
CDR3nt: TGTGCCAGCAGCTTTACCGCGGACACAGATACGCAGTATTTT
CDR3aa: CASSFTADTDTQYF

j_gene: TRBJ1-2
d_gene: TRBD1
abundance: NA
v_gene: TRBV7-9
len: 11
CDR3nt: TGTGCCAGCAGCAGGGGACAGGGGACCACCTTC
CDR3aa: CASSRGQGTTF

j_gene: TRBJ1-3
d_gene: NA
abundance: NA
v_gene: TRBV5-1
len: 15
CDR3nt: TGCGCCAGCAGCGCCTTTCCGGACTCTGGAAACACCATATATTTT
CDR3aa: CASSAFPDSGNTIYF

j_gene: TRBJ1-1
d_gene: NA
abundance: NA
v_gene: TRBV10-1
len: 14
CDR3nt: TGCGCCAGCAGAGAAGGCAGAGACGACACTGAAGCTTTCTTT
CDR3aa: CASREGRDDTEAFF

j_gene: TRBJ2-1
d_gene: TRBD2
abundance: NA
v_gene: TRBV9
len: 13
CDR3nt: TGTGCCAGCAGCAGCGGGACTAGCCGTGAGCAGTTCTTC
CDR3aa: CASSSGTSREQFF

j_gene: TRBJ2-3
d_gene: TRBD2
abundance: NA
v_gene: TRBV10-2
len: 13
CDR3nt: TGCGCCAGCAGCTCTAGCGGGAAAGATACGCAGTATTTT
CDR3aa: CASSSSGKDTQYF

j_gene: TRBJ2-7
d_gene: TRBD2
abundance: NA
v_gene: TRBV28
len: 14
CDR3nt: TGTGCATCCTCCCGGGGGGGGCAAATGAACGAGCAGTACTTC
CDR3aa: CASSRGGQMNEQYF